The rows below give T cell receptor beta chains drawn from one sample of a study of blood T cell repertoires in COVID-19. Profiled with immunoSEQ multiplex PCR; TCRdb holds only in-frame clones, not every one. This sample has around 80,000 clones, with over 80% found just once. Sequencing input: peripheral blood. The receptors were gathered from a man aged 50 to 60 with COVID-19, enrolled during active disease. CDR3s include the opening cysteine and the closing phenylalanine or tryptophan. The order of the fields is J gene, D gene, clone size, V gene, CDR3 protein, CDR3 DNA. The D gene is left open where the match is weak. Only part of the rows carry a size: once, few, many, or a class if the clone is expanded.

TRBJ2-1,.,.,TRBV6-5,CASSYSRNPGGGEQFF,TGTGCCAGCAGTTACTCGAGGAACCCAGGTGGAGGTGAGCAGTTCTTC
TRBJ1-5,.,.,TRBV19,CASSTIVRDNQPQHF,TGTGCCAGTAGTACGATCGTCAGGGACAATCAGCCCCAGCATTTT
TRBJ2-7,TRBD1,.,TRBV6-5,CASSTGTGGEQYF,TGTGCCAGCAGTACCGGGACAGGGGGAGAGCAGTACTTC
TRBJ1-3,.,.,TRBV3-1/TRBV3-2,CASSQGGFLRNTIYF,TGTGCCAGCAGCCAAGGAGGGTTCTTAAGAAACACCATATATTTT
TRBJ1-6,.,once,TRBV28,CASSLVGSDNSPLHF,TGTGCCAGCAGCCTGGTGGGGAGTGATAATTCACCCCTCCACTTT
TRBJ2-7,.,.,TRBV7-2,CASSQRAGNEQYF,TGTGCCAGCAGCCAGAGGGCCGGAAACGAGCAGTACTTC
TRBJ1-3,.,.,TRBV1,CTSSQGQGHEGNTIYF,TGCACCAGCAGCCAAGGACAGGGCCACGAGGGAAACACCATATATTTT
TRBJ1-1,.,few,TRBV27,CASKYQGSTEAFF,TGTGCCAGCAAGTATCAGGGTAGCACTGAAGCTTTCTTT
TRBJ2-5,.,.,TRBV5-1,CASSLGGSQETQYF,TGCGCCAGCAGCTTGGGTGGTAGCCAGGAGACCCAGTACTTC
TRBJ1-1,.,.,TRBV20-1,CSASGRWTEAFF,TGCAGTGCTAGTGGTCGGTGGACTGAAGCTTTCTTT
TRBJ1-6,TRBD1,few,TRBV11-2,CASSLSGTGFSPLHF,TGTGCCAGCAGCTTGTCAGGGACAGGGTTCTCACCCCTCCACTTT
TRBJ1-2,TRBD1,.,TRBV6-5,CASSYSIGQGYGYTF,TGTGCCAGCAGTTACTCGATCGGACAGGGGTATGGCTACACCTTC
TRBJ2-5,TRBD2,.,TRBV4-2,CASSQELAGVWETQYF,TGTGCCAGCAGCCAAGAACTAGCGGGAGTATGGGAGACCCAGTACTTC
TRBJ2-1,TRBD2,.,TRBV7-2,CASSFITLAGHYNEQFF,TGTGCCAGCAGCTTCATAACTCTAGCGGGGCACTACAATGAGCAGTTCTTC
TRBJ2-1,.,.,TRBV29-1,CSVRAGGEQFF,TGCAGCGTCCGCGCCGGGGGTGAGCAGTTCTTC
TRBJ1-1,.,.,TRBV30,CAWSDLGGRHTEAFF,TGTGCCTGGAGTGATTTGGGGGGGCGCCACACTGAAGCTTTCTTT
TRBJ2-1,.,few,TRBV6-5,CASSLNNEQFF,TGTGCCAGCAGTTTAAACAATGAGCAGTTCTTC
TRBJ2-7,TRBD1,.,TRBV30,CASGTGAYEQYF,TGTGCCTCTGGGACAGGGGCCTACGAGCAGTACTTC
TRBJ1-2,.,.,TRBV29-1,CSVLPRDSGYTF,TGCAGCGTTCTTCCGAGGGACTCTGGCTACACCTTC
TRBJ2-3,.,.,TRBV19,CASSIGHGIGDTQYF,TGTGCCAGTAGTATAGGTCACGGTATTGGAGATACGCAGTATTTT
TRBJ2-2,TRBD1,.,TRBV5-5,CASSPTGRNTGELFF,TGTGCCAGCAGCCCGACAGGGAGGAACACCGGGGAGCTGTTTTTT
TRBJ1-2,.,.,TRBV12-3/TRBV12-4,CASSLVGGYGYTF,TGTGCCAGCAGTTTGGTCGGGGGGTATGGCTACACCTTC
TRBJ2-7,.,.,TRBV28,CASNPSSSYEQYF,TGTGCCAGCAATCCTAGCTCCTCCTACGAGCAGTACTTC
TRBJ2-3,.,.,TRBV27,CASGRQSTDTQYF,TGTGCCAGCGGCAGACAAAGCACAGATACGCAGTATTTT
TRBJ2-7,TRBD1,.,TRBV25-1,CASGQGSSYEQYF,TGTGCCAGCGGACAGGGGAGCTCCTACGAGCAGTACTTC
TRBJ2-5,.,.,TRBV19,CATLQGPTHKETQYF,TGTGCCACCCTACAGGGACCCACCCACAAAGAGACCCAGTACTTC
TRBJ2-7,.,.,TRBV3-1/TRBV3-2,CASSHRGQFMAEQYF,TGTGCCAGCAGCCACCGCGGTCAGTTTATGGCCGAGCAGTACTTC
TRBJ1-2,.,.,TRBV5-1,CASSLGVARGGEPLGYTF,TGCGCCAGCAGCTTGGGGGTAGCGAGGGGAGGGGAACCCCTCGGCTACACCTTC
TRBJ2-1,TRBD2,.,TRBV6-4,CASSDSGGYNEQFF,TGTGCCAGCAGTGACTCGGGAGGGTACAATGAGCAGTTCTTC
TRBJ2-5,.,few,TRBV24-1,CATSDTRGLGETQYF,TGTGCCACCAGTGACACCAGGGGCTTGGGGGAGACCCAGTACTTC
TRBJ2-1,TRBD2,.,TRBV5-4,CASSLFPSGSYEQFF,TGTGCCAGCAGCTTGTTCCCTAGCGGGAGCTATGAGCAGTTCTTC
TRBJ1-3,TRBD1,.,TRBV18,CASSPQGAPGNTIYF,TGTGCCAGCTCACCACAGGGGGCCCCTGGAAACACCATATATTTT
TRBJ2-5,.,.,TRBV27,CASSFFFFWPQETQYF,TGTGCCAGCAGTTTTTTCTTTTTTTGGCCACAAGAGACCCAGTACTTC
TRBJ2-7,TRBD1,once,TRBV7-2,CASSLVGVATGGEQYF,TGTGCCAGCAGCTTAGTGGGGGTTGCGACAGGGGGCGAGCAGTACTTC
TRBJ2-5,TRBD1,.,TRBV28,CATGQGNVPRETQYF,TGTGCCACCGGACAGGGAAATGTGCCTCGAGAGACCCAGTACTTC